The rows below give T cell receptor beta chains drawn from one sample of a study of beta chain features in type 1 diabetes. This table comes from immunoSEQ multiplex PCR, and its TCRdb copy is limited to in-frame clones, with some not included. The table has under 300,000 clones, around 15% seen once. The sequenced sample was naive CD4+ T cells from blood. The receptors here all came from a man aged 25 to 45 with type 1 diabetes. CDR3s include the opening cysteine and the closing phenylalanine or tryptophan. A D gene is named only where the DNA matches it firmly. Clone size is stated in some rows and not others, as once, few, many or a class when expanded.

CDR3 | DNA | J | V | size | D | length
CASSQDVGQAYGYTF | TGCGCCAGCAGCCAAGATGTGGGACAGGCCTATGGCTACACCTTC | TRBJ1-2 | TRBV4-1 | few | TRBD1 | 15
CASRRKPLALERVEQFF | TGTGCCAGCAGACGAAAACCTCTAGCTCTGGAACGTGTTGAGCAGTTCTTC | TRBJ2-1 | TRBV27 | few | . | 17
CASSSINSGELFF | TGTGCCAGCAGCTCGATTAATTCCGGGGAGCTGTTTTTT | TRBJ2-2 | TRBV9 | . | . | 13
CASSRNRETQYF | TGTGCCAGCAGCAGAAACCGGGAGACCCAGTACTTC | TRBJ2-5 | TRBV7-2 | . | . | 12
CASSVGASGSSYEQYF | TGTGCCAGCAGCGTAGGAGCTAGCGGGAGCTCCTACGAGCAGTACTTC | TRBJ2-7 | TRBV9 | . | TRBD2 | 16
CASSLGQGGTQYF | TGTGCCAGCAGTTTGGGACAGGGTGGGACACAGTACTTC | TRBJ2-7 | TRBV28 | few | TRBD1 | 13
CSVARDRPSTDTQYF | TGCAGCGTTGCAAGGGATCGTCCTAGCACAGATACGCAGTATTTT | TRBJ2-3 | TRBV29-1 | . | . | 15
CASSTRGDISYEQYF | TGTGCCAGCAGCACCCGAGGGGACATCTCCTACGAGCAGTACTTC | TRBJ2-7 | TRBV7-2 | . | . | 15
CASSPPGNQETQYF | TGTGCCAGCAGCCCCCCGGGAAACCAAGAGACCCAGTACTTC | TRBJ2-5 | TRBV7-2 | . | . | 14
CATYRPGQGSYEQYF | TGTGCCACCTACCGTCCGGGACAGGGGTCCTACGAGCAGTACTTC | TRBJ2-7 | TRBV10-3 | . | TRBD1 | 15
CSVENGLNQPQHF | TGCAGCGTTGAAAATGGCCTGAATCAGCCCCAGCATTTT | TRBJ1-5 | TRBV29-1 | few | . | 13
CSVAQGGGSNQPQHF | TGCAGCGTTGCTCAGGGTGGTGGTAGCAATCAGCCCCAGCATTTT | TRBJ1-5 | TRBV29-1 | . | . | 15
CAWTSGPYPNIQYF | TGTGCCTGGACTTCAGGACCATACCCAAACATTCAGTACTTC | TRBJ2-4 | TRBV30 | . | . | 14
CASSQRQGAYEQYF | TGCGCCAGCAGCCAACGACAGGGGGCCTACGAGCAGTACTTC | TRBJ2-7 | TRBV4-3 | . | TRBD1 | 14